This T cell receptor beta chain was identified in a study of T cells in Graves' hyperthyroidism and ophthalmopathy. The V end lost 5 bases, the J end lost 0 bases, and 15 bases lay between the germline ends. Germline V gene sequence: CDR1 SGHVS, CDR2 FQNEAQ. This CDR3 is built from 16 residues. The study left out patients who had uncontrolled infection, other autoimmune disease, pregnancy or lactation. Source material for PBMCs was more than 7.5 ml fresh peripheral blood. This clonotype was observed many times. Amplification yielded TCR beta CDR3 regions, with RNA transcripts as the source. A set of HTBI primers served as the primers for a first-round RT-PCR of the TCR CDR3. Each CDR3 protein is one row after TCRdb ran MiXCR on the multiplex PCR reads. The sample records around 110,000 distinct CDR3 sequences, about 17% being singletons.

This chain links TRBV7-8 with TRBJ2-3; D unclear. This clonotype was sampled from a woman in her forties or fifties with Graves' hyperthyroidism. The sequencing sample was made of blood. CDR3 residues: CASSILRKTSTDTQYF. The CDR3 DNA is TGTGCCAGCAGCATTCTGCGGAAGACTAGCACAGATACGCAGTATTTT.